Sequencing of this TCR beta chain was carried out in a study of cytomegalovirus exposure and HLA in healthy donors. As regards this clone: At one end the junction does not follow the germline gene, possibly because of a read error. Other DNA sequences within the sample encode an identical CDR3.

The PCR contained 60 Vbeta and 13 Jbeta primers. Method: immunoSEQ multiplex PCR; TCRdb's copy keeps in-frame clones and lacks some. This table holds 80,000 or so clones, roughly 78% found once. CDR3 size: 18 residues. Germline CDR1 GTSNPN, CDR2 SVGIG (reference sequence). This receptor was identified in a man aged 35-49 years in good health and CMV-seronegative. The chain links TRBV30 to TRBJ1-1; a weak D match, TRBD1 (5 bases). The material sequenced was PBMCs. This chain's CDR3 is CAWDQEKGPSSGNTEAFF. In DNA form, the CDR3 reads TGCGCCTGGGACCAGGAGAAGGGGCCCAGTTCGGGGAACACTGAAGCTTTCTTT.